The clone carrying this T cell receptor beta chain was recorded many times. Its target is unknown. This specimen comes from a study of HIV-infected children after antiretroviral therapy interruption. Study-level information: Weeks 0, 12, interruption end (24 or 48), and about 3 years post-study gave interruption-arm samples.

This CDR3 spans 14 amino acids. Germline lookup yields CDR1 ENHRY and CDR2 SYGVKD. V shed 6 bases and J 7 bases; nucleotides not matched to a gene: 6. Treatment noted: PENTA 11 planned treatment interruption arm or continuous ART arm. Sorting from thawed PBMCs isolated naive CD4+ CD45RA+ CD45RO- T cells. The study, taken as a whole, reports: Some non-naive CD45RA+ T cells might be present among sorted naive cells.

Unique molecular identifiers were included in an RNA-based 3' RACE TCR library. TCRdb re-called the 3' RACE reads through MiXCR, storing one row per CDR3 protein. This sample yields more than 85,000 distinct CDR3 sequences, of which under 8% are seen a single time; 0.85% to 1.2% belongs to the top ten. The source is a pool of human donors with HIV. The material was CD45RA+ CD4+ T cells from PBMCs, pooled from several time points, obtained from a donor given antiretroviral therapy, either interrupted or continuous. The subset is: naive CD4+ CD45RA+ CD45RO- T cells. J is TRBJ1-5 and V is TRBV10-3, with 10 bases identical to TRBD1. CDR3 protein: CAISPGQGFQPQHF. The CDR3 region has the DNA TGTGCCATCAGCCCGGGACAGGGGTTCCAGCCCCAGCATTTT.